What follows is one T cell receptor beta chain and its context. PCR or immunohistochemistry showed mismatch repair deficiency in every enrolled patient. TCRs were sequenced from a few patients responding to pembrolizumab. Generated by immunoSEQ multiplex PCR, the TCRdb table keeps only in-frame clones and is missing some. The table has 40,000 or so clones, about 85% seen once; the top ten hold about 23%. This sample stems from a study of PD-1 blockade in mismatch repair-deficient tumors. Study at large: Patients had approximately 12 mismatch repair-deficient cancer types and were previously treated and progressing.

This CDR3 has 15 residues. The V gene lost 4 bases and the J gene lost 0 bases, with 10 bases spanning the gap. CDR1 is SGHNT and CDR2 is YYREEE in the germline V gene (reference sequence). V gene TRBV5-4 combines with J gene TRBJ2-2; no firm D call. The source of this sequence is an adult with mismatch repair-deficient cancer. The sequenced sample was peripheral blood, obtained 4 weeks after starting pembrolizumab. The CDR3 nucleotides read TGTGCCAGCAGCGCCGGACGGACGAACACCGGGGAGCTGTTTTTT. Encoded protein: CASSAGRTNTGELFF.